This T cell receptor beta chain came from a study of cytomegalovirus exposure and HLA in healthy donors. Germline V gene data show CDR1 as KGHSH and CDR2 as LQKENI. CDR3 length: 15 residues. V lost 0 bases and J 2 bases, leaving 11 bases between the germline ends. The PCR was carried out with 60 Vbeta primers and 13 Jbeta primers. Profiled with immunoSEQ multiplex PCR; TCRdb holds only in-frame clones, not every one. The sample has around 63,000 clones; approximately 78% are singletons. Study outcomes and limitations: Cytomegalovirus-associated status was assigned to some 180 TCR beta chains.

A remark on this clone: The target antigen is unknown.

The chain carries TRBV18 and TRBJ2-7; a possible D gene is TRBD2 (6 bases). Input material: PBMCs. This sequence was found in a man aged 35 to 55 in good health and CMV-seronegative. The CDR3 spells CASSPPLSGTYEQYF. CDR3 in DNA: TGTGCCAGCTCACCACCGCTTAGCGGCACCTACGAGCAGTACTTC.